This is a list of T cell receptor beta chains from one sample in a study of graft-versus-host responses after intestinal transplantation. For these receptors, no antigen is known. Data came from immunoSEQ multiplex PCR; TCRdb stores just in-frame clones and leaves some out. The top ten hold around 8% of the sample, which has 78,000 or so clones, roughly 84% seen once. The sample was unstimulated CD8+ T cells sorted from spleen or lymph node cells, taken before transplant. The receptors derive from a human donor who was the organ donor for an intestinal transplant. Each CDR3 is given with its conserved first and last residue. D genes are given only for firm matches. Clone size is given for some rows only: seen once, a few or many times, or a class if the clone is expanded.

cdr3_nt,cdr3_aa,v_call,d_call,clone_size,j_call
TGCGCCAGCAGCCGGATCGGGGATCAGCCCCAGCATTTT,CASSRIGDQPQHF,TRBV4-1,-,-,TRBJ1-5
TGTGCCAGCAGCCCGGGCGGGGGGGGCTACACTGAAGCTTTCTTT,CASSPGGGGYTEAFF,TRBV9,-,once,TRBJ1-1
TGTGCCAGCAGGCCCTCCGAGGGGTACTATGGCTACACCTTC,CASRPSEGYYGYTF,TRBV7-9,-,-,TRBJ1-2
TGCGCCAGCAGCTGGGAGAACACTGAAGCTTTCTTT,CASSWENTEAFF,TRBV5-1,-,-,TRBJ1-1
TGTGCCAGCAGTAGAGACAGCAAGGGTGAGCAGTACTTC,CASSRDSKGEQYF,TRBV6-4,-,few,TRBJ2-7
TGTGCCAGCAGCTTGACGGGTTTCGATGAGCAGTTCTTC,CASSLTGFDEQFF,TRBV5-4,-,-,TRBJ2-1
TGTGCCACTGGGGCGAGCACTGAAGCTTTCTTT,CATGASTEAFF,TRBV19,-,-,TRBJ1-1
TGTGCCAGCAGCCAAGACGGCGGGGTAAGGGAGCAGTTCTTC,CASSQDGGVREQFF,TRBV4-2,-,-,TRBJ2-1
TGTGCCTGGAGTGTACCCGGGACAGTCCCTAACTATGGCTACACCTTC,CAWSVPGTVPNYGYTF,TRBV30,TRBD1,once,TRBJ1-2
TGCGCCAGCAGCTTGGGGGACCTGAATGGCTACACCTTC,CASSLGDLNGYTF,TRBV5-1,-,once,TRBJ1-2
TGTGCCAGCAGCCAACCAGGGGCATCCTACGAGCAGTACTTC,CASSQPGASYEQYF,TRBV4-2,-,-,TRBJ2-7
TGTGCCAGCTCGGACAGTATGAATCAGCCCCAGCATTTT,CASSDSMNQPQHF,TRBV6-1,-,-,TRBJ1-5
TGTGCCAGCAGTGCCGGGACTGACAATATAGATACGCAGTATTTT,CASSAGTDNIDTQYF,TRBV6-6,-,-,TRBJ2-3
TGTGCCAGCAGCTTCGGACAGACCTACGAGCAGTACTTC,CASSFGQTYEQYF,TRBV7-2,-,-,TRBJ2-7
TGTGCCTGGAGCCTATTACACAGGGAAACCGGGGAGCTGTTTTTT,CAWSLLHRETGELFF,TRBV30,-,once,TRBJ2-2
TGCGCCAGCAGTGGTCAGGGTAGCCCCTACGAGCAGTACTTC,CASSGQGSPYEQYF,TRBV10-2,-,few,TRBJ2-7
TGCGCCAGCAGCTTGGTAGTCGACGAGCAGTACTTC,CASSLVVDEQYF,TRBV5-1,-,-,TRBJ2-7
TGTGCCAGCAGTTTTCGGACGTTCTATGGCTACACCTTC,CASSFRTFYGYTF,TRBV28,-,few,TRBJ1-2
TGCGCCAGCAGGAGTCCCGGAGGCTTGTACGAGCAGTACTTC,CASRSPGGLYEQYF,TRBV5-1,-,-,TRBJ2-7
TGTGCCTGGAGAGTCCCTCTAGATACGCAGTATTTT,CAWRVPLDTQYF,TRBV30,-,once,TRBJ2-3
TGTGCCAGTACCCCAACCCCGGGAGGGACAGATACGCAGTATTTT,CASTPTPGGTDTQYF,TRBV19,TRBD2,-,TRBJ2-3
TGTGCCAGCAGCTTAGGAGCGGGGGGGAACACCGGGGAGCTGTTTTTT,CASSLGAGGNTGELFF,TRBV7-3,TRBD2,-,TRBJ2-2
TGTGCCAGCAGTAGCGGGGGGGCCACAGATACGCAGTATTTT,CASSSGGATDTQYF,TRBV6-4,TRBD2,many,TRBJ2-3
TGTGCCAGCAGCGTGACAGGGCCAGGGCAGTACTTC,CASSVTGPGQYF,TRBV7-2,TRBD1,-,TRBJ2-7
TGTGCCAGCAGCTTGCCCGCTAGCGGTGAAGAGACCCAGTACTTC,CASSLPASGEETQYF,TRBV5-5,TRBD2,-,TRBJ2-5
TGCGCCAGCAGCCCGCAGACAGGGTTGAACACTGAAGCTTTCTTT,CASSPQTGLNTEAFF,TRBV4-1,TRBD1,-,TRBJ1-1
TGTGCCAGCAGCTCTCGGGACTACGTATGGGAAGATACGCAGTATTTT,CASSSRDYVWEDTQYF,TRBV7-2,TRBD2,-,TRBJ2-3
TGTGCCAGCAGCGCCGGGACAGCCTCCTACAATGAGCAGTTCTTC,CASSAGTASYNEQFF,TRBV9,TRBD1,-,TRBJ2-1
TGTGCCAGCAGTAATACAGGGTTGGCCCAGTACTTC,CASSNTGLAQYF,TRBV28,-,-,TRBJ2-5
TGTGCCAGCAGTGCGAGCCGGGGCACTAACAATGAGCAGTTCTTC,CASSASRGTNNEQFF,TRBV2,-,once,TRBJ2-1
TGTGCCAGCCTATCGCTAGACTTCGGTGAGCAGTTCTTC,CASLSLDFGEQFF,TRBV28,-,once,TRBJ2-1
TGCGCCAGCAGTGGGGGACTAGCGGGGTTATTCAATGAGCAGTTCTTC,CASSGGLAGLFNEQFF,TRBV10-1,TRBD2,-,TRBJ2-1
TGCGCCAGCAGCCAAGAGCCCCTATTTGGACCCAATCAGCCCCAGCATTTT,CASSQEPLFGPNQPQHF,TRBV4-1,-,-,TRBJ1-5
TGTGCCAGCAGTTACACAGGGGACGAGCAGTACTTC,CASSYTGDEQYF,TRBV6-5,TRBD1,few,TRBJ2-7
TGTGCCAGCAGCCAAGAAATCTCAGGTGCCGTGAAACTGTTTTTT,CASSQEISGAVKLFF,TRBV4-2,-,-,TRBJ1-4
TGTGCCAGCAGCTTAGGGACAGATGCAACTAATGAAAAACTGTTTTTT,CASSLGTDATNEKLFF,TRBV7-8,-,once,TRBJ1-4
TGTGCCAGCAGTTTGGATTGGGGCGGAAACACAGATACGCAGTATTTT,CASSLDWGGNTDTQYF,TRBV28,-,-,TRBJ2-3
TGTGCCAGCAGCTATCGGGACACTTGGCTCTCTGGGGCCAACGTCCTGACTTTC,CASSYRDTWLSGANVLTF,TRBV28,-,few,TRBJ2-6
TGCAGCGTTCCGTACGGGGCCTCTTACAATGAGCAGTTCTTC,CSVPYGASYNEQFF,TRBV29-1,-,-,TRBJ2-1
TGCAGCGTGCAGACAGGGTACTCCTCCGTCTATGGCTACACCTTC,CSVQTGYSSVYGYTF,TRBV29-1,TRBD1,-,TRBJ1-2
TGTGCCAGCAGCTTGGTACAGTCTAATGAAAAACTGTTTTTT,CASSLVQSNEKLFF,TRBV7-9,-,-,TRBJ1-4
TGCGCCAGCAGCTTGGTAGGGGATAGCAATCAGCCCCAGCATTTT,CASSLVGDSNQPQHF,TRBV5-1,-,once,TRBJ1-5
TGTGCCAGCAGGGGAACTTCTGAAGCTTTCTTT,CASRGTSEAFF,TRBV6-5,-,-,TRBJ1-1
TGTGCCAGCAGCCAAGATCTTAGGTTGTTGAACACTGAAGCTTTCTTT,CASSQDLRLLNTEAFF,TRBV4-2,-,once,TRBJ1-1
TGCGCCAGCAGCTTGGCCGGGTTTACAGGGTCCTACAATGAGCAGTTCTTC,CASSLAGFTGSYNEQFF,TRBV5-1,-,-,TRBJ2-1
TGTGCCAGCAGCTTAGTCACGGGCTCGGATACGCAGTATTTT,CASSLVTGSDTQYF,TRBV7-8,-,-,TRBJ2-3
TGTGCCAGCAGACCCGGGCCGGGACTCTCCTATAATTCACCCCTCCACTTT,CASRPGPGLSYNSPLHF,TRBV28,-,-,TRBJ1-6
TGTGCCAGCAGCTTAGATTGGGGGGCAGCCGGGGGCGAGCAGTACTTC,CASSLDWGAAGGEQYF,TRBV7-9,-,few,TRBJ2-7
TGCGCCAGCAGCTTGGTTCAGGGGAACACTGAAGCTTTCTTT,CASSLVQGNTEAFF,TRBV5-1,-,-,TRBJ1-1
TGTGCCACCAGCCGGGCGAACACTGAAGCTTTCTTT,CATSRANTEAFF,TRBV15,-,-,TRBJ1-1